A selection of T cell receptor beta chains follows, all from one sample in a study of technical replicates of blood from four donors. Method: immunoSEQ multiplex PCR; TCRdb's copy keeps in-frame clones and lacks some. The table records more than 65,000 clones, roughly 92% of them present only once. Material: T cells isolated from PBMCs. These receptors were collected from a human donor in good health. Both conserved end residues are part of each CDR3. A D gene is named only where the DNA matches it firmly. A clone size is listed for some rows: how often the clone was seen (once, few, many), or a class if it is expanded.

V: TRBV29-1; size: -; length: 15; D: TRBD2; J: TRBJ2-2; CDR3: CSVISGSLNTGELFF; DNA: TGCAGCGTTATTAGCGGGAGTTTAAACACCGGGGAGCTGTTTTTT
V: TRBV27; size: -; length: 14; D: -; J: TRBJ2-7; CDR3: CASSFASGSYEQYF; DNA: TGTGCCAGCAGTTTCGCTAGTGGCTCCTACGAGCAGTACTTC
V: TRBV7-2; size: -; length: 12; D: -; J: TRBJ1-4; CDR3: CASSRSNEKLFF; DNA: TGTGCCAGCAGCAGGAGTAATGAAAAACTGTTTTTT
V: TRBV7-3; size: -; length: 12; D: -; J: TRBJ2-7; CDR3: CASSPLSYEQYF; DNA: TGTGCCAGCAGCCCCCTCTCCTACGAGCAGTACTTC
V: TRBV28; size: -; length: 16; D: TRBD1; J: TRBJ2-7; CDR3: CASSFPQGQGADEQYF; DNA: TGTGCCAGCAGTTTTCCGCAGGGACAGGGGGCAGACGAGCAGTACTTC
V: TRBV30; size: -; length: 13; D: TRBD2; J: TRBJ2-7; CDR3: CAWSPSGGSEQYF; DNA: TGTGCCTGGAGCCCCAGCGGGGGATCCGAGCAGTACTTC
V: TRBV11-2; size: -; length: 12; D: -; J: TRBJ2-1; CDR3: CASSFPVDEQFF; DNA: TGTGCCAGCAGCTTTCCGGTAGATGAGCAGTTCTTC
V: TRBV11-3; size: -; length: 15; D: -; J: TRBJ2-2; CDR3: CASSLDRELGGELFF; DNA: TGTGCCAGCAGCTTAGACAGGGAATTGGGCGGGGAGCTGTTTTTT
V: TRBV29-1; size: -; length: 15; D: -; J: TRBJ2-1; CDR3: CSVEKSNNPYNEQFF; DNA: TGCAGCGTTGAAAAATCAAACAACCCATACAATGAGCAGTTCTTC
V: TRBV27; size: -; length: 16; D: TRBD2; J: TRBJ2-1; CDR3: CASSPILAGGPHEQFF; DNA: TGTGCCAGCAGTCCAATCCTAGCGGGAGGGCCCCATGAGCAGTTCTTC
V: TRBV30; size: -; length: 14; D: -; J: TRBJ1-1; CDR3: CAWSVARRGTEAFF; DNA: TGTGCCTGGAGTGTGGCCCGCCGGGGGACTGAAGCTTTCTTT
V: TRBV19; size: -; length: 11; D: -; J: TRBJ1-2; CDR3: CACQTGYGYTF; DNA: TGTGCCTGTCAGACAGGCTATGGCTACACCTTC
V: TRBV5-1; size: -; length: 15; D: -; J: TRBJ1-4; CDR3: CASSLTLQGGEKLFF; DNA: TGCGCCAGCAGCTTGACCTTACAAGGGGGAGAAAAACTGTTTTTT
V: TRBV15; size: -; length: 17; D: TRBD1; J: TRBJ1-2; CDR3: CATRQSGTVYLNYGYTF; DNA: TGTGCCACCCGACAATCCGGGACAGTCTATCTTAACTATGGCTACACCTTC
V: TRBV11-3; size: -; length: 15; D: -; J: TRBJ1-1; CDR3: CASSSRTGANTEAFF; DNA: TGTGCCAGCAGCTCCCGTACGGGAGCGAACACTGAAGCTTTCTTT
V: TRBV28; size: -; length: 16; D: TRBD2; J: TRBJ2-1; CDR3: CASSFELGLAYNEQFF; DNA: TGTGCCAGCAGTTTTGAACTGGGACTAGCTTACAATGAGCAGTTCTTC
V: TRBV7-9; size: -; length: 18; D: -; J: TRBJ1-1; CDR3: CASSYVRHGRGLNTEAFF; DNA: TGTGCCAGCAGCTACGTCCGACATGGCCGGGGATTGAACACTGAAGCTTTCTTT
V: TRBV4-3; size: -; length: 16; D: -; J: TRBJ2-3; CDR3: CASSQDEGGDTDTQYF; DNA: TGCGCCAGCAGCCAAGATGAAGGGGGAGACACAGATACGCAGTATTTT
V: TRBV6-5; size: -; length: 14; D: TRBD1; J: TRBJ2-4; CDR3: CASSTGTGAGIQYF; DNA: TGTGCCAGCAGTACCGGGACAGGGGCTGGCATTCAGTACTTC
V: TRBV12-5; size: -; length: 13; D: -; J: TRBJ1-4; CDR3: CASRQDLNEKLFF; DNA: TGTGCTAGTAGACAGGACCTTAATGAAAAACTGTTTTTT
V: TRBV7-8; size: -; length: 16; D: TRBD2; J: TRBJ2-7; CDR3: CASSWGLAEALYEQYF; DNA: TGTGCCAGCAGCTGGGGACTAGCGGAAGCCCTCTACGAGCAGTACTTC
V: TRBV29-1; size: -; length: 15; D: -; J: TRBJ2-1; CDR3: CSVEMGGAGRGEQFF; DNA: TGCAGCGTTGAAATGGGGGGAGCGGGTAGAGGTGAGCAGTTCTTC
V: TRBV19; size: -; length: 14; D: TRBD1; J: TRBJ1-4; CDR3: CASSLQGAREKLFF; DNA: TGTGCCAGTAGTTTACAGGGGGCACGTGAAAAACTGTTTTTT
V: TRBV28; size: -; length: 13; D: TRBD1; J: TRBJ2-5; CDR3: CASRGQGKETQYF; DNA: TGTGCCAGCAGAGGACAGGGGAAAGAGACCCAGTACTTC
V: TRBV11-1; size: -; length: 15; D: TRBD2; J: TRBJ2-7; CDR3: CASSLGLAGVYEQYF; DNA: TGTGCCAGCAGCTTAGGGCTAGCGGGGGTCTACGAGCAGTACTTC
V: TRBV27; size: -; length: 16; D: -; J: TRBJ1-5; CDR3: CASSLSQGDSNQPQHF; DNA: TGTGCCAGCAGTTTATCTCAGGGTGATAGCAATCAGCCCCAGCATTTT
V: TRBV5-1; size: -; length: 13; D: -; J: TRBJ2-1; CDR3: CASSLVGYNEQFF; DNA: TGCGCCAGCAGCTTGGTCGGGTACAATGAGCAGTTCTTC
V: TRBV2; size: -; length: 13; D: -; J: TRBJ2-3; CDR3: CASRAGSTDTQYF; DNA: TGTGCCAGCAGGGCAGGGAGCACAGATACGCAGTATTTT
V: TRBV30; size: -; length: 11; D: -; J: TRBJ2-1; CDR3: CAWSRSNEQFF; DNA: TGTGCCTGGAGTCGGTCAAATGAGCAGTTCTTC
V: TRBV6-5; size: -; length: 13; D: -; J: TRBJ2-5; CDR3: CASRKQGQETQYF; DNA: TGTGCCAGCAGGAAACAGGGACAAGAGACCCAGTACTTC
V: TRBV4-3; size: -; length: 15; D: TRBD2; J: TRBJ2-3; CDR3: CASSQASGGTDTQYF; DNA: TGCGCCAGCAGCCAAGCCTCCGGGGGGACAGATACGCAGTATTTT
V: TRBV5-4; size: -; length: 16; D: TRBD2; J: TRBJ2-2; CDR3: CASSLDSGRNPGELFF; DNA: TGTGCCAGCAGCTTGGATAGCGGGAGAAACCCCGGGGAGCTGTTTTTT
V: TRBV7-9; size: -; length: 14; D: -; J: TRBJ2-2; CDR3: CASSLAGVTGELFF; DNA: TGTGCCAGCAGCTTAGCGGGAGTCACCGGGGAGCTGTTTTTT
V: TRBV6-5; size: -; length: 14; D: TRBD2; J: TRBJ2-7; CDR3: CASSWASGNYEQYF; DNA: TGTGCCAGCAGTTGGGCTAGCGGGAACTACGAGCAGTACTTC
V: TRBV27; size: -; length: 11; D: -; J: TRBJ1-1; CDR3: CASSFGLLAFF; DNA: TGTGCCAGCAGTTTCGGACTCTTGGCTTTCTTT
V: TRBV5-4; size: -; length: 16; D: TRBD2; J: TRBJ2-5; CDR3: CASSRQIFGEGETQYF; DNA: TGTGCCAGCAGCCGGCAAATTTTTGGGGAGGGAGAGACCCAGTACTTC
V: TRBV9; size: -; length: 14; D: -; J: TRBJ1-2; CDR3: CASSVEEGNYGYTF; DNA: TGTGCCAGCAGCGTAGAGGAGGGTAACTATGGCTACACCTTC
V: TRBV14; size: -; length: 13; D: TRBD2; J: TRBJ2-7; CDR3: CASSRAGAREQYF; DNA: TGTGCCAGCAGCCGAGCGGGGGCGCGAGAGCAGTACTTC
V: TRBV2; size: -; length: 15; D: -; J: TRBJ1-4; CDR3: CASSGSGRANEKLFF; DNA: TGTGCCAGCAGTGGCTCAGGGAGGGCTAATGAAAAACTGTTTTTT
V: TRBV7-7; size: -; length: 16; D: -; J: TRBJ2-2; CDR3: CASSLSAGLNTGELFF; DNA: TGTGCCAGCAGCTTATCTGCAGGGCTGAACACCGGGGAGCTGTTTTTT
V: TRBV19; size: once; length: 16; D: TRBD1; J: TRBJ1-4; CDR3: CASSLPGQGQGEKLFF; DNA: TGTGCCAGTAGTCTACCCGGACAGGGACAAGGTGAAAAACTGTTTTTT
V: TRBV2; size: -; length: 15; D: TRBD1; J: TRBJ1-2; CDR3: CASVLEDRVSYGYTF; DNA: TGTGCCAGCGTATTAGAGGACAGGGTTAGCTATGGCTACACCTTC
V: TRBV19; size: -; length: 12; D: -; J: TRBJ1-1; CDR3: CASKNEGTEAFF; DNA: TGTGCCAGTAAGAACGAGGGAACTGAAGCTTTCTTT
V: TRBV7-9; size: -; length: 19; D: TRBD2; J: TRBJ2-1; CDR3: CASSLAIIVGLASYNEQFF; DNA: TGTGCCAGCAGCTTAGCAATTATAGTGGGACTAGCCTCCTACAATGAGCAGTTCTTC
V: TRBV11-3; size: -; length: 15; D: TRBD1; J: TRBJ2-1; CDR3: CASSPRTGEYNEQFF; DNA: TGTGCCAGCAGCCCCAGGACAGGGGAGTACAATGAGCAGTTCTTC
V: TRBV2; size: once; length: 14; D: TRBD1; J: TRBJ1-3; CDR3: CASSGQGTGNTIYF; DNA: TGTGCCAGCTCGGGACAGGGGACTGGAAACACCATATATTTT
V: TRBV27; size: -; length: 15; D: TRBD1; J: TRBJ1-3; CDR3: CASTRTGAAGNTIYF; DNA: TGTGCCAGCACTCGGACAGGGGCAGCAGGAAACACCATATATTTT
V: TRBV10-3; size: -; length: 15; D: TRBD2; J: TRBJ2-1; CDR3: CAISESGLAASEQFF; DNA: TGTGCCATCAGTGAGTCGGGACTAGCGGCCTCTGAGCAGTTCTTC
V: TRBV4-2; size: -; length: 14; D: -; J: TRBJ2-3; CDR3: CASSQFGETDTQYF; DNA: TGTGCCAGCAGCCAATTCGGGGAAACAGATACGCAGTATTTT
V: TRBV23-1; size: -; length: 14; D: TRBD1; J: TRBJ2-7; CDR3: CASVSGQGPYEQYF; DNA: TGCGCCAGTGTTTCTGGACAGGGTCCCTACGAGCAGTACTTC
V: TRBV18; size: -; length: 15; D: TRBD2; J: TRBJ2-1; CDR3: CASSPRTSGSYEQFF; DNA: TGTGCCAGCTCACCAAGGACTAGCGGGAGCTATGAGCAGTTCTTC
V: TRBV7-3; size: -; length: 13; D: -; J: TRBJ2-6; CDR3: CASSRTGANVLTF; DNA: TGTGCCAGCAGCCGCACAGGGGCCAACGTCCTGACTTTC
V: TRBV2; size: -; length: 14; D: -; J: TRBJ1-1; CDR3: CASSELGAETEAFF; DNA: TGTGCCAGCAGTGAGCTGGGGGCTGAAACTGAAGCTTTCTTT
V: TRBV5-6; size: -; length: 14; D: TRBD1; J: TRBJ1-2; CDR3: CASSLGQGIHGYTF; DNA: TGTGCCAGCAGCTTAGGACAGGGGATCCATGGCTACACCTTC
V: TRBV2; size: -; length: 12; D: -; J: TRBJ1-1; CDR3: CASIKTVSEAFF; DNA: TGTGCCAGCATTAAGACAGTTTCTGAAGCTTTCTTT
V: TRBV4-1; size: -; length: 15; D: -; J: TRBJ2-5; CDR3: CASSLLPGAPETQYF; DNA: TGCGCCAGCAGCCTACTGCCAGGCGCCCCAGAGACCCAGTACTTC
V: TRBV5-1; size: once; length: 16; D: TRBD2; J: TRBJ2-3; CDR3: CASSHRLAASTDTQYF; DNA: TGCGCCAGCAGCCACCGACTAGCGGCTTCCACAGATACGCAGTATTTT
V: TRBV6-6; size: -; length: 15; D: -; J: TRBJ2-1; CDR3: CASSVAGSSYNEQFF; DNA: TGTGCCAGCAGCGTGGCGGGGAGCTCCTACAATGAGCAGTTCTTC
V: TRBV18; size: -; length: 16; D: TRBD2; J: TRBJ2-7; CDR3: CASSPPRGTRTYEQYF; DNA: TGTGCCAGCTCACCACCGCGGGGGACCCGAACCTACGAGCAGTACTTC
V: TRBV20-1; size: once; length: 11; D: -; J: TRBJ1-2; CDR3: CSARTFPGYTF; DNA: TGCAGTGCTCGGACATTTCCTGGCTACACCTTC